This T cell receptor beta chain was identified during a study of molecular identifiers for immune sequencing clone quantification. Bulk TCR library preparation followed previously described methods with listed TCR primers. From the PCR reads, TCRdb called clonotypes with MiXCR, one entry per CDR3 protein. The repertoire includes hundreds of thousands of distinct CDR3 sequences, roughly a quarter of them detected once, and around 0.74% sits in the top ten. As CD8+CD4-CCR7+CD45RA+ cells, naive CD8 T cells were sorted. V lost 4 bases to trimming and J lost 5 bases; unmatched junction nucleotides: 8. Per germline, CDR1 LGHDT and CDR2 YNNKEL (reference sequence). The CDR3 has 15 amino acids.

The source material was naive CD8+ T cells from blood, with Jurkat cell RNA spiked in. As for subset: FACS-sorted CD8+CD4-CCR7+CD45RA+ naive T cells. The gene calls are TRBV3-1 and TRBJ2-3; TRBD1 agrees at 8 bases. This clonotype was obtained from a human donor in good health. Some libraries in this study had Jurkat cell RNA spiked in. The chain's CDR3 is CASSLMEQGEDTQYF. The CDR3 DNA reads TGTGCCAGCAGCCTGATGGAACAGGGGGAAGATACGCAGTATTTT.